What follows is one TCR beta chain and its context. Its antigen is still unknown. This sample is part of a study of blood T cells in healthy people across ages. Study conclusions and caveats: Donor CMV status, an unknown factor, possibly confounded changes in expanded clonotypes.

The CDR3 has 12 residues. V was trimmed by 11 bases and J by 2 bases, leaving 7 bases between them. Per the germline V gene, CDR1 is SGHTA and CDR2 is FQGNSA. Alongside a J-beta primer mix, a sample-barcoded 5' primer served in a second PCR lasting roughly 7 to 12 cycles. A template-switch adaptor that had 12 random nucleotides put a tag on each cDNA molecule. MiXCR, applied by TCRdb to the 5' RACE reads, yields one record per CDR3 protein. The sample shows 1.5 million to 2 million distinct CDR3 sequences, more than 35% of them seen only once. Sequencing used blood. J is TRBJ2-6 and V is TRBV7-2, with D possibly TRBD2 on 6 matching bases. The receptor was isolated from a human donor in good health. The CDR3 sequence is CAGEAGANVLTF. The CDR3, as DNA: TGTGCCGGGGAGGCTGGGGCCAACGTCCTGACTTTC.